The source of this TCR beta chain is a study of T cell responses to AZD1222 COVID-19 vaccine. About the study: Pooling covered second doses at about 4 or about 12 weeks.

With regard to this clone: Its antigen is unidentified.

Study-wide results and limits: Only five to seven individuals given AZD1222 were seropositive at baseline. After two AZD1222 doses, spike-specific TCR breadth and depth rose versus day 0. Females outnumbered males among donors, who were mostly white British; clonal diversity was possibly underestimated.

This CDR3 comprises 13 residues. In germline, CDR1 is LGHDT, CDR2 YNNKEL (reference sequence). V gave up 0 bases and J gave up 1 base, with 3 bases separating them. TCRdb keeps only in-frame clones here, not all; method: immunoSEQ multiplex PCR. This table holds about 190,000 clones, roughly 92% found once. Here the sequenced sample was peripheral blood, taken on day 0 of AZD1222 vaccination. This sequence originates from an adult in good health. The chain combines TRBV3-1 (or the pseudogene TRBV3-2) with TRBJ1-1; D unresolved. The CDR3 DNA reads as TGTGCCAGCAGCCAAGACAGGAACACTGAAGCTTTCTTT. Its translation is CASSQDRNTEAFF.